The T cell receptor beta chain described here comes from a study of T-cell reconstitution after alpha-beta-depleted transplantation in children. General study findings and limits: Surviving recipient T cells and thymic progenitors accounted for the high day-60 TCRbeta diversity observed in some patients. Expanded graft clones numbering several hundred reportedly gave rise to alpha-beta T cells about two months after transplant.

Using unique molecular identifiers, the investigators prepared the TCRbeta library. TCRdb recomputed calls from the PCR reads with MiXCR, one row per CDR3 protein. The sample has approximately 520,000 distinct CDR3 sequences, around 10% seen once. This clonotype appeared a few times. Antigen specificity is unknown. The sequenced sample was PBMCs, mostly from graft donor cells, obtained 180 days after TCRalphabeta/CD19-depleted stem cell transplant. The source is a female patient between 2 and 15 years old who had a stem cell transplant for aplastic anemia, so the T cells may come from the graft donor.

CDR3 nucleotide sequence: TGTGCCAGCATCGGACCCGAAGCTTTCTTT. It is translated as CASIGPEAFF. The J gene is TRBJ1-1, the V gene TRBV2; no clear D gene. Germline V CDR1 and CDR2: SNHLY, FYNNEI. The CDR3 has 10 amino acids. Trimming pared 7 bases from V and 8 bases from J, leaving 8 bases between.